These 22 T cell receptor beta chains originate from one sample sequenced in a study of response to subunit inactivated influenza vaccine. Each CDR3 protein gets one entry after TCRdb re-called the RT-PCR reads with MiXCR. The data show about 520,000 distinct CDR3 sequences, about 25% seen once. Sequencing used CD4+ T cells sorted from PBMCs, obtained more than 4 days after vaccination. All receptors derive from a man aged 50-60 years who received an inactivated influenza vaccine.

The rearrangement joins TRBV20-1 to TRBJ1-3, with D possibly being TRBD1 (6 bases). The ends were cut back, 3 bases at V and 0 bases at J, with 18 bases in the middle. The CDR3 consists of 17 residues. Germline-derived CDR1 and CDR2 are DFQATT and SNEGSKA (reference sequence). The chain's CDR3 is CSASSLRGTSSGNTIYF. CDR3 bases: TGCAGTGCTAGTTCCCTCAGGGGTACTAGCTCTGGAAACACCATATATTTT.

This clonotype was seen at least ten times. This chain connects TRBV7-2 to TRBJ2-1; no clear D. CDR3 length: 12 amino acids. Trimming removed 5 bases from V and 6 bases from J, with 8 bases in between. Per germline, CDR1 SGHTA and CDR2 FQGNSA. The CDR3 DNA reads as TGTGCCAGCAGCATCGGGTTCAATGAGCAGTTCTTC. The encoded protein is CASSIGFNEQFF.

V is TRBV29-1 and J is TRBJ1-1; a possible D gene is TRBD1 (6 bases). V was trimmed by 7 bases and J by 2 bases, leaving 14 bases between them. CDR3 size: 13 residues. Germline V gene data show CDR1 as SQVTM and CDR2 as ANQGSEA. The CDR3 nucleotides read TGCAGCGCCGGACAGACGGGAAACACTGAAGCTTTCTTT. This gives the protein CSAGQTGNTEAFF.

This clonotype appeared once. The V call is TRBV27, the J call TRBJ2-5; perhaps TRBD2 as D (6 bases). Trimming took off 8 bases at V and 5 bases at J, with 12 bases between the two ends. Germline CDR1 and CDR2: MNHEY and SMNVEV (reference sequence). This CDR3 spans 12 amino acids. This CDR3 reads CASPRGLETQYF. The CDR3 nucleotides are TGTGCCAGCCCGCGGGGCCTGGAGACCCAGTACTTC.

Details on this clonotype: One end of the junction varies from germline; a read error may be responsible. This chain links TRBV20-1 with TRBJ2-5; tentative D call: TRBD1 (6 bases). This CDR3 spans 14 amino acids. The germline CDR1 and CDR2 sequences are DFQATT and SNEGSKA (reference sequence). For the CDR3, the DNA is TGCAGTGCCAGAGAAGGGACAAACCAAGAGACCCAGTACTTC. Its protein product is CSAREGTNQETQYF.

The chain has TRBV15 and TRBJ2-5, with TRBD2 identical over 10 bases. Germline assignment: CDR1 LNHNV and CDR2 YYDKDF (reference sequence). The CDR3 runs to 15 residues. Losses at the gene ends were 6 bases for V and 2 bases for J; bases not matched to a gene: 6. CDR3 loop: CATRAPSGSQETQYF. In nucleotides, the CDR3 is TGTGCCACCAGGGCCCCTAGCGGGAGTCAAGAGACCCAGTACTTC.

This clonotype was observed a handful of times. This CDR3 is CAISLSGQGNGYTF. The DNA for the CDR3 is TGTGCCATCAGTCTCTCCGGACAGGGAAATGGCTACACCTTC. The V and J genes are TRBV10-3 and TRBJ1-2; 8 nucleotides agree with TRBD1. CDR1 is ENHRY, CDR2 SYGVKD, per germline. The CDR3 extends over 14 amino acids. The junction had 8 bases not matched to a gene; V was cut back by 5 bases and J by 6 bases.

This clonotype was recorded a few times. V usage is TRBV9 and J usage is TRBJ1-6, with TRBD1 matching over 7 bases. The CDR3 spans 14 residues. CDR1 is SGDLS and CDR2 is YYNGEE in the germline V gene. Unmatched junction bases numbered 6, after V lost 4 bases and J lost 8 bases. The CDR3 here is CASSRQGFDSPLHF. CDR3 sequence (DNA): TGTGCCAGCAGCCGACAGGGTTTTGATTCACCCCTCCACTTT.

The sample holds a few counts of this clonotype. The rearrangement joins TRBV5-1 to TRBJ2-3, with D possibly being TRBD2 (7 bases). The CDR3 runs to 16 residues. Germline lookup yields CDR1 SGHRS and CDR2 YFSETQ. Trimming pared 4 bases from V and 0 bases from J, leaving 15 bases between. The CDR3 sequence: CASSIAGAASTDTQYF. CDR3 DNA: TGCGCCAGCAGCATCGCGGGGGCCGCTAGCACAGATACGCAGTATTTT.

This clonotype has a handful of counts. This chain uses TRBV6-2 or TRBV6-3 with TRBJ2-2; 7 bases match TRBD1. Germline trimming cut 7 bases from V and 4 bases from J; bases unmatched to any gene: 3. This CDR3 region has 13 residues. Germline V gives CDR1 MNHEY, CDR2 SVGEGT. The CDR3 sequence: CASKPGGTGELFF. CDR3 bases: TGTGCCAGCAAACCAGGGGGCACCGGGGAGCTGTTTTTT.

The chain links TRBV9 to TRBJ2-7, with D possibly being TRBD2 (5 bases). Germline lookup yields CDR1 SGDLS and CDR2 YYNGEE. This CDR3 has 17 amino acids. The germline V and J ends were trimmed by 4 bases and 0 bases, with 20 bases remaining between them. CDR3 bases: TGTGCCAGCAGCAATCAACCCAGCGGCCAGTTCTCCTACGAGCAGTACTTC. It translates to CASSNQPSGQFSYEQYF.

This clonotype appeared many times. The chain joins TRBV5-1 to TRBJ2-7, with D perhaps TRBD1 (5 bases). Germline lookup yields CDR1 SGHRS and CDR2 YFSETQ. The V and J ends lost 0 bases and 2 bases respectively, with 12 bases between them. The CDR3 contains 15 residues. In DNA, the CDR3 is TGCGCCAGCAGCTTGGGTCCTGGACAAACCTACGAGCAGTACTTC. Its translation is CASSLGPGQTYEQYF.

This clonotype came up a few times. This chain uses TRBV30 with TRBJ1-5; the D gene is possibly TRBD1 (5 bases). V was cut by 2 bases and J by 6 bases, with 14 bases left in between. Germline loops: CDR1 GTSNPN, CDR2 SVGIG (reference sequence). This CDR3 has 14 amino acids. CDR3 sequence (DNA): TGTGCCTGGAGTCTCGGGACCGGCGGTCAGCCCCAGCATTTT. Translated, it gives CAWSLGTGGQPQHF. Variable domain in full (rest from reference TRBV30 and TRBJ1-5): SQTIHQWPATLVQPVGSPLSLECTVEGTSNPNLYWYRQAAGRGLQLLFYSVGIGQISSEVPQNLSASRPQDRQFILSSKKLLLSDSGFYLCAWSLGTGGQPQHFGDGTRLSIL.

The CDR3 is CAISDGPASYNEQFF. The CDR3 region has the DNA TGTGCCATCAGTGATGGGCCTGCTTCCTACAATGAGCAGTTCTTC. The rearrangement joins TRBV10-3 to TRBJ2-1; D is unresolved. This CDR3 has 15 residues. The V gene lost 3 bases and the J gene lost 1 base, with 10 bases spanning the gap. Germline values: CDR1 ENHRY, CDR2 SYGVKD.

This clonotype turned up a few times. An end of the junction differs from the germline gene, which may be a read error. The chain recombines TRBV7-9 with TRBJ2-7, with D unresolved. CDR1 is SEHNR and CDR2 is FQNEAQ in the germline V gene (reference sequence). The length of the CDR3 is 13 residues. CDR3 nucleotides: TGTGCCTGCAGCTCTCAGTCAAACTACGAGCAGTACTTC. Its translation: CACSSQSNYEQYF.

The V gene is TRBV20-1, the J gene TRBJ1-2; 9 bases match TRBD1. Germline V gene lookup returns CDR1 DFQATT and CDR2 SNEGSKA (reference sequence). The J segment lost 3 bases and the V segment lost 6 bases, leaving 11 bases of the junction unmatched. This CDR3 is built from 15 residues. CDR3 amino acids: CSAGLGTGYDYGYTF. Here the CDR3 DNA reads TGCAGTGCGGGCCTCGGGACAGGGTACGACTATGGCTACACCTTC.

This clonotype was observed a few times. The chain has TRBV25-1 and TRBJ2-3, with D possibly matching TRBD2 (5 bases). Germline values: CDR1 MGHDK, CDR2 SYGVNS. V was cut by 2 bases and J by 8 bases, with 8 bases left in between. The CDR3 has 12 amino acids. CDR3 in DNA: TGTGCCAGCAGTGAAGTACGGGGTACGCAGTATTTT. Its translation: CASSEVRGTQYF. Variable domain in full (rest from reference TRBV25-1 and TRBJ2-3): EADIYQTPRYLVIGTGKKITLECSQTMGHDKMYWYQQDPGMELHLIHYSYGVNSTEKGDLSSESTVSRIRTEHFPLTLESARPSHTSQYLCASSEVRGTQYFGPGTRLTVL.

This clonotype was detected many times. This chain joins TRBV5-1 and TRBJ2-2; D might be TRBD1 (6 bases). Germline V lookup: CDR1 SGHRS, CDR2 YFSETQ. Trimming took 0 bases from V and 8 from J, leaving 14 bases between them. CDR3 size: 15 residues. CDR3 sequence (DNA): TGCGCCAGCAGCTTGGCGCAAGGGACACCGGGGGAGCTGTTTTTT. It specifies CASSLAQGTPGELFF.

This chain connects TRBV5-1 to TRBJ2-2, with 13 bases that match TRBD2. This CDR3 contains 17 residues. After removal of 6 bases from V and 0 bases from J, the junction contained 5 bases not matched to a gene. Germline V CDR1 and CDR2: SGHRS, YFSETQ. CDR3 in amino acids: CASMRTSGGANTGELFF. CDR3 DNA: TGCGCCAGCATGCGGACTAGCGGGGGTGCGAACACCGGGGAGCTGTTTTTT.

The chain has TRBV7-3 and TRBJ2-3; D is perhaps TRBD1 (6 bases). The ends were cut back, 5 bases at V and 2 bases at J, with 14 bases in the middle. This CDR3 contains 15 residues. Germline V gives CDR1 SGHTA, CDR2 FQGTGA. The CDR3: CASSQQGGPTDTQYF. The CDR3 nucleotides are TGTGCCAGCAGCCAACAGGGTGGGCCCACAGATACGCAGTATTTT.

This clonotype appeared many times. The CDR3 DNA sequence: TGTGCCAGCAGTAAGACAGGGGGGGCTCAGCCCCAGCATTTT. Translated, it gives CASSKTGGAQPQHF. The rearrangement uses TRBV12-3 or TRBV12-4 and TRBJ1-5; 9 bases line up with TRBD1. The length of the CDR3 is 14 residues. J gave up 6 bases and V 5 bases, and 5 bases lay outside the gene matches.

V usage is TRBV20-1 and J usage is TRBJ2-7; 11 bases match TRBD2. V lost 6 bases to trimming and J lost 2 bases; unmatched junction nucleotides: 24. The CDR3 runs 20 residues. Germline V lookup: CDR1 DFQATT, CDR2 SNEGSKA (reference sequence). CDR3 bases: TGCAGTGCAACACCGATAGCTACCGGGATATTTAGCGGGAGGGCCTACGAGCAGTACTTC. This encodes CSATPIATGIFSGRAYEQYF.